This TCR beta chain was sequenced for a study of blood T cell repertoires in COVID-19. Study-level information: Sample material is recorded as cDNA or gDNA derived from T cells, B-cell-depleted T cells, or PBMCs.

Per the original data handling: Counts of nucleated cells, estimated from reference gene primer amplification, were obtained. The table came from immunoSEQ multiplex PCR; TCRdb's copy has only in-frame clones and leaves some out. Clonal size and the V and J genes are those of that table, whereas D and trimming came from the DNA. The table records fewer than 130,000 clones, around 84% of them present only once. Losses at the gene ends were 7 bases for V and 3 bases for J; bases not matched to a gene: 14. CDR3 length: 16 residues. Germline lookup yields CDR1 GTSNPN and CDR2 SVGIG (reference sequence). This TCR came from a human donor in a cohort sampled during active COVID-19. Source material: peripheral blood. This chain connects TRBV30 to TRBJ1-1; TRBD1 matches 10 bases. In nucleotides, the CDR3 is TGTGCCTCTCTCCCGACAGGGGGCAGGGAGGACACTGAAGCTTTCTTT. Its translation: CASLPTGGREDTEAFF.